This entry features one T cell receptor (beta chain) sequence. Its specificity is not known. This sample stems from a study of cytomegalovirus exposure and HLA in healthy donors. Background on the study: HLA-typed donors were the source of about 85 million unique TCRs, which an early data release held. Whole-study results and caveats: In a later analysis, TCR beta V- and J-gene trimming showed a link to a missense DCLRE1C variant. According to an earlier analysis, most TCR beta V segments yielded productive rearrangements about 87% or about 30% of the time.

This CDR3 has 14 amino acids. V was trimmed by 4 bases and J by 2 bases, leaving 11 bases between them. CDR1 is SGHAT and CDR2 is FQNNGV in the germline V gene. PCR primers comprised 60 Vbeta and 13 Jbeta primers. Here immunoSEQ multiplex PCR was the method, and the copy in TCRdb shows in-frame clones only, minus some. The record lists approximately 100,000 clones, of which the ten most abundant hold about 3%. The chain combines TRBV11-2 with TRBJ1-2; TRBD1 is a possible D gene (5 bases). The sample was PBMCs. The clonotype comes from a middle-aged man in good health and CMV-seronegative. DNA for the CDR3: TGTGCCAGCAGCTCCTCGGGGGGAAACTATGGCTACACCTTC. This gives the protein CASSSSGGNYGYTF.